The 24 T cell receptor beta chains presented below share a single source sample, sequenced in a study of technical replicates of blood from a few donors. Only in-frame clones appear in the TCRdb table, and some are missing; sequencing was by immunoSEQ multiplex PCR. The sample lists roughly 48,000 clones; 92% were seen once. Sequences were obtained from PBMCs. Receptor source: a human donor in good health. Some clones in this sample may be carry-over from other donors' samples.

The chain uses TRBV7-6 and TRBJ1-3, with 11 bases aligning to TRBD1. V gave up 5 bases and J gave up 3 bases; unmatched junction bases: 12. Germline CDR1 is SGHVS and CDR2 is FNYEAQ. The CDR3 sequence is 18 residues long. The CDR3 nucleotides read TGTGCCAGCAGCCCAAGCCCCGGGACAGGGGGAAGTGGAAACACCATATATTTT. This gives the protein CASSPSPGTGGSGNTIYF.

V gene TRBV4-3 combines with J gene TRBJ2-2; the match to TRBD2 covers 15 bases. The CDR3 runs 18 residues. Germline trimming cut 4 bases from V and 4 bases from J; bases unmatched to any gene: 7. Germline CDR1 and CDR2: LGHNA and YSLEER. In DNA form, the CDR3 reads TGCGCCAGCAGCCTTGGACTAGCGGGAGGGCGGAGCACCGGGGAGCTGTTTTTT. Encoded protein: CASSLGLAGGRSTGELFF.

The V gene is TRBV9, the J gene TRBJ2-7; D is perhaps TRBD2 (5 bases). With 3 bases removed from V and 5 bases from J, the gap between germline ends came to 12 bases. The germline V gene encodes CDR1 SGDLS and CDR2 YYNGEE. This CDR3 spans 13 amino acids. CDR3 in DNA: TGTGCCAGCAGCGCGTCCGGGATCGACGAGCAGTACTTC. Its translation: CASSASGIDEQYF.

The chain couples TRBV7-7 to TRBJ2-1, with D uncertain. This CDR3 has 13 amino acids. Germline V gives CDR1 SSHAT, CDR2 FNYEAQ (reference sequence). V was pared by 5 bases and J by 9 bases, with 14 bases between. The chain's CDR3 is CASSPRDSVEQFF. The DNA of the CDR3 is TGTGCCAGCAGCCCCCGTGACTCTGTTGAGCAGTTCTTC.

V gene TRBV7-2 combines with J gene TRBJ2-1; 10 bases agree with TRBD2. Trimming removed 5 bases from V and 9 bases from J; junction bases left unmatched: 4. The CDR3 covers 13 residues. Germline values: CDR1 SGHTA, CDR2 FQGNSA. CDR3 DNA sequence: TGTGCCAGCAGCGTAGGGACTAGCGCTGAGCAGTTCTTC. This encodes CASSVGTSAEQFF.

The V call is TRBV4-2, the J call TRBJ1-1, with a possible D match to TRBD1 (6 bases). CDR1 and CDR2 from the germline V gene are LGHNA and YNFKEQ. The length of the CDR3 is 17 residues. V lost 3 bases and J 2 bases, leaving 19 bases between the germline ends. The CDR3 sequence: CASSQASGGRVNTEAFF. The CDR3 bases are TGTGCCAGCAGCCAGGCCAGTGGGGGCAGGGTAAACACTGAAGCTTTCTTT.

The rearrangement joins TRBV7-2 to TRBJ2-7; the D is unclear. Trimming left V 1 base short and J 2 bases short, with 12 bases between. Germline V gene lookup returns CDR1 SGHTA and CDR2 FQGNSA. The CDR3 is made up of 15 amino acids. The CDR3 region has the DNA TGTGCCAGCAGCTTAGTTATTACAGTAGCCTACGAGCAGTACTTC. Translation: CASSLVITVAYEQYF.

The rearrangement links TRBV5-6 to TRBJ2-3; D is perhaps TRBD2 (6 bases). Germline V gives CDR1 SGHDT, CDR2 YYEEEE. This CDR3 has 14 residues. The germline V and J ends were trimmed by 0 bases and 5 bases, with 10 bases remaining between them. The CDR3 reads CASSLETRLDTQYF. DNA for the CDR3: TGTGCCAGCAGCTTGGAGACTAGATTAGATACGCAGTATTTT.

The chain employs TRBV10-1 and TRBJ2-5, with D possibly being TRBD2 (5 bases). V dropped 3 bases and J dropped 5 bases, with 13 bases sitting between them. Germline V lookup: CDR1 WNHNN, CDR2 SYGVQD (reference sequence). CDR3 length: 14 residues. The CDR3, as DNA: TGCGCCAGCAGTGATTGTGGCCGAGGGGAGACCCAGTACTTC. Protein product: CASSDCGRGETQYF.

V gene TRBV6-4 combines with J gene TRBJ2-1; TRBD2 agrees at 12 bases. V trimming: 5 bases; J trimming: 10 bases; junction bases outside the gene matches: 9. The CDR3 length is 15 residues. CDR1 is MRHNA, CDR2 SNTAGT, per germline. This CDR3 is CASSTSGGSVGEQFF. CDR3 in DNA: TGTGCCAGCAGTACTAGCGGGGGGTCCGTAGGCGAGCAGTTCTTC.

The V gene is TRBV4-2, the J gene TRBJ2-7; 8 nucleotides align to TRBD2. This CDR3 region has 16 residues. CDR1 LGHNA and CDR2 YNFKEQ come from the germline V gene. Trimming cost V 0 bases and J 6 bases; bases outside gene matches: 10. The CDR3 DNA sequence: TGTGCCAGCAGCCAAGAGGAGGGAGCGGGGGCTTTCGAGCAGTACTTC. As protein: CASSQEEGAGAFEQYF.

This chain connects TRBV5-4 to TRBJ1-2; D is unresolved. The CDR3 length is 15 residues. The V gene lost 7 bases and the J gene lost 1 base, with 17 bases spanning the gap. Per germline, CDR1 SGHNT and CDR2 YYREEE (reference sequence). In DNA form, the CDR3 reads TGTGCCAGCTCAGACGAGGACGGGATTAACTATGGCTACACCTTC. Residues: CASSDEDGINYGYTF.

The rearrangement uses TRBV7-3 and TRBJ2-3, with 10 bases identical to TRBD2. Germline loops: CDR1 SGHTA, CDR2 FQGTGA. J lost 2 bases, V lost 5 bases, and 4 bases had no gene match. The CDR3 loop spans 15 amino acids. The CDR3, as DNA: TGTGCCAGCAGCGCCCTAGCGGGGGACACAGATACGCAGTATTTT. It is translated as CASSALAGDTDTQYF.

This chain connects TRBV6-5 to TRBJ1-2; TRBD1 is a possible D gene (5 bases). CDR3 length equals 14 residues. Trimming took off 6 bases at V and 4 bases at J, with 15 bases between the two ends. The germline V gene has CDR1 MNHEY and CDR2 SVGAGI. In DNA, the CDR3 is TGTGCCAGCAGAGCCAGGGCGGCGACCTATGGCTACACCTTC. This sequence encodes CASRARAATYGYTF.

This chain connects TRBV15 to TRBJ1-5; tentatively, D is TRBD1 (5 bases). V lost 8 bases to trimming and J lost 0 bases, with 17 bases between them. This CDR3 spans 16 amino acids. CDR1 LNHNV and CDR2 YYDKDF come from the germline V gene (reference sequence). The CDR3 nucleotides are TGTGCCACCTCAGTTGGGGGGAGGGATAGCAATCAGCCCCAGCATTTT. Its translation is CATSVGGRDSNQPQHF.

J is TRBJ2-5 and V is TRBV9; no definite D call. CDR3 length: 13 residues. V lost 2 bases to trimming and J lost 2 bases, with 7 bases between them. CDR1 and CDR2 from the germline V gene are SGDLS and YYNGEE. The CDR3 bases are TGTGCCAGCAGCGTCTACGGTCAAGAGACCCAGTACTTC. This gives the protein CASSVYGQETQYF.

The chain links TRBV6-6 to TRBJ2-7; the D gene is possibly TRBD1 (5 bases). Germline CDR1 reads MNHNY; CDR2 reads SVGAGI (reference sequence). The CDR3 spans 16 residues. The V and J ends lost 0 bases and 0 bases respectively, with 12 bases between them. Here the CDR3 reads CASSYSRTPSSYEQYF. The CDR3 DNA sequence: TGTGCCAGCAGTTACTCCAGGACACCGAGCTCCTACGAGCAGTACTTC.

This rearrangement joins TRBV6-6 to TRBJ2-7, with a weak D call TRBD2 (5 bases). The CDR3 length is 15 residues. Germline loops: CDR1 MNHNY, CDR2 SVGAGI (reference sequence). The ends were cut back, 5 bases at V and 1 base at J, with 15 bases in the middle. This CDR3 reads CASSKTGMRSYEQYF. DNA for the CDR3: TGTGCCAGCAGTAAAACGGGGATGAGGTCCTACGAGCAGTACTTC.

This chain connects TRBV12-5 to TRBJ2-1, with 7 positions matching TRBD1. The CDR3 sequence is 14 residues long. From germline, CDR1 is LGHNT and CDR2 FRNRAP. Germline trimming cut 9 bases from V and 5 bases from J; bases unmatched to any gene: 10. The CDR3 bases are TGTGCTAGCACCATCCCGGGACAGAACAATGAGCAGTTCTTC. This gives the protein CASTIPGQNNEQFF.

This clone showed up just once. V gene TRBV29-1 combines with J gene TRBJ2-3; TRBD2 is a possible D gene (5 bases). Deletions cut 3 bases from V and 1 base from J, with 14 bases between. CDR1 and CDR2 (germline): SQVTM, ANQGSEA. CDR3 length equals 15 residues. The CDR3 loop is CSVEERGLGTDTQYF. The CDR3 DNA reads TGCAGCGTTGAGGAACGGGGATTAGGCACAGATACGCAGTATTTT.

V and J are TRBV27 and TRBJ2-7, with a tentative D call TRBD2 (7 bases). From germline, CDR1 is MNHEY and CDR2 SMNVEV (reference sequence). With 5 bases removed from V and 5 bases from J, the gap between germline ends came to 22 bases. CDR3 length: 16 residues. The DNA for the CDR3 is TGTGCCAGCAGTCCGCGAGGGGGGGTAGGAATTCACGAGCAGTACTTC. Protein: CASSPRGGVGIHEQYF.

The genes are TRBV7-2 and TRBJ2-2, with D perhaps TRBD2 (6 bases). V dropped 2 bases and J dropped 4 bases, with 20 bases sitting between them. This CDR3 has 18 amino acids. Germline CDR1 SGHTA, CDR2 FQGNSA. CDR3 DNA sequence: TGTGCCAGCAGCTTAAAAGGGCTGACTAGGGCGGTCACCGGGGAGCTGTTTTTT. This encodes CASSLKGLTRAVTGELFF.

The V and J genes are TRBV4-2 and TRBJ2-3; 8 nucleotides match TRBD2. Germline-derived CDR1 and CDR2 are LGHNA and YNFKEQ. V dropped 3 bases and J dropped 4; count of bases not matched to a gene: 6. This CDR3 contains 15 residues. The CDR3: CASSHRAAGADTQYF. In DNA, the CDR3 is TGTGCCAGCAGCCACCGAGCAGCGGGAGCAGATACGCAGTATTTT.

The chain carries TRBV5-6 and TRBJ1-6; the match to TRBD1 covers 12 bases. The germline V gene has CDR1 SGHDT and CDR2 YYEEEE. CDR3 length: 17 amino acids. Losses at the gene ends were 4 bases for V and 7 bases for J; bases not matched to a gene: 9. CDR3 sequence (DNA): TGTGCCAGCAGCCCGGGGACAGGGGGCCGCGAGAATTCACCCCTCCACTTT. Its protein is CASSPGTGGRENSPLHF.